The TCR beta chain described here comes from a study of T cell responses to AZD1222 COVID-19 vaccine. Study-wide points: The donors showed a predominance of white British ancestry and of females, with possible underestimation of clonal diversity. Spike was spanned by vaccine-associated CD4 TCRs, which were dominant at 160-218 and 743-854. Two AZD1222 doses significantly raised spike-specific TCR breadth and depth over controls.

Some clones are missing from TCRdb's copy, which holds only in-frame ones; the method was immunoSEQ multiplex PCR. The profile shows around 70,000 clones, around 85% of them singletons. The V gene's germline CDR1 is SGHNT and CDR2 YENEEA. Between the trimmed V and J ends, which lost 1 base and 4 bases, there was a span of 6 bases. The CDR3 has 13 residues. As concerns this clone: Its specificity is unknown.

The rearrangement joins TRBV11-3 to TRBJ2-3, with unresolved D. The sequence came from an adult in good health. The material was peripheral blood, obtained on day 0 of AZD1222 vaccination. The CDR3 sequence: CASSLGGPDTQYF. The CDR3, as DNA: TGTGCCAGCAGCTTAGGAGGACCAGATACGCAGTATTTT.